Sequencing of this TCR beta chain was carried out in a study of tumor-infiltrating lymphocytes in primary liver carcinoma. Across the study: Tumors were staged T1-T3 N0M0 and measured about 4.2 to 10 cm across. Whole-study results and caveats: The study found tumor-adjacent and tumor-blood pairs overlapped less than tumor region pairs.

In regard to this clonotype: Its antigen is still unknown.

Total RNA (approximately 0.5 ug) served as template for TCR beta cDNA synthesis primed by a constant-region primer. Library construction for TCR beta comprised three nested multiplex PCR rounds performed with slightly modified ARM-PCR. TCRdb recomputed calls from the multiplex PCR reads with MiXCR, one row per CDR3 protein. This sample carries tens of thousands of distinct CDR3 sequences, roughly 78% of them seen once, and the ten largest clones take approximately 45%. Co-extraction of both nucleic acids (RNA and DNA) used about 17-31 mg of unsorted bulk tissue. Every patient in the cohort had a primary liver carcinoma. That carcinoma was treated by surgical resection. Five discrete regions of every tumor underwent sampling. Sequencing input: liver tumor tissue from sampling region 3. Described subset: tumor region T3, left-lateral pole. This clonotype originated in a middle-aged man with primary liver carcinoma and hepatitis B virus infection.

The CDR3 DNA reads TGTGCCATCAGTGGAAAACCGGGATTAGCGGGAAGGCCACACGAGCAGTACTTC. This translates into CAISGKPGLAGRPHEQYF. The V gene is TRBV4-2, the J gene TRBJ2-7; TRBD2 matches 8 bases. Trimming took 10 bases from V and 5 from J; bases not matched to a gene: 25. The CDR3 is 18 amino acids. CDR1 LGHNA and CDR2 YNFKEQ come from the germline V gene.